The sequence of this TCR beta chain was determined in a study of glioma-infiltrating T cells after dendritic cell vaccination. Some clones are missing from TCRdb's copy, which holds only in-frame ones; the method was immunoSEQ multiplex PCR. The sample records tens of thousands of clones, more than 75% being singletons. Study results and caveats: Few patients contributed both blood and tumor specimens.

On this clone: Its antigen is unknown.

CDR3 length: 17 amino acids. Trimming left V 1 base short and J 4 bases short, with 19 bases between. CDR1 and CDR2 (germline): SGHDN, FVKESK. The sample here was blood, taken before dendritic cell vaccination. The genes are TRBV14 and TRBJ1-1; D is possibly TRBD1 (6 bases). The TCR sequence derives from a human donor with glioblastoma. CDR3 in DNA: TGTGCCAGCAGCCAAGCCCTAGCGGGACACCTTGGCACTGAAGCTTTCTTT. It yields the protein CASSQALAGHLGTEAFF.